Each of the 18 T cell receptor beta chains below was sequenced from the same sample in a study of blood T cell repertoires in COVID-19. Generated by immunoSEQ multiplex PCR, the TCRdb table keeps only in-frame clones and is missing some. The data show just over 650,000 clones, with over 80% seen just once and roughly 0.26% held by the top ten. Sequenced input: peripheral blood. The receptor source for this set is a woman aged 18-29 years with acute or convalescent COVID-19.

CDR3 nucleotides: TGTGCCAGCAGTTACGGACAGAAGGGACTGTTTTTT. Translation gives CASSYGQKGLFF. V gene TRBV12-3 or TRBV12-4 combines with J gene TRBJ1-4, with D perhaps matching TRBD1 (6 bases). Between the trimmed V and J ends, which lost 4 bases and 13 bases, there was a span of 13 bases. CDR3 length: 12 residues.

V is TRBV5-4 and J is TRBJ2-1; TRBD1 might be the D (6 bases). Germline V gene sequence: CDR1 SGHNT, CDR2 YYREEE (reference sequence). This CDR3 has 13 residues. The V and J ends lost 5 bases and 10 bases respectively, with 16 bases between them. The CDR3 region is CASRKQGSGEQFF. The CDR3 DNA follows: TGTGCCAGCAGGAAGCAGGGGAGTGGGGAGCAGTTCTTC. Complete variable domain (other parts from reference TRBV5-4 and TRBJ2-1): ETGVTQSPTHLIKTRGQQVTLRCSSQSGHNTVSWYQQALGQGPQFIFQYYREEENGRGNFPPRFSGLQFPNYSSELNVNALELDDSALYLCASRKQGSGEQFFGPGTRLTVL.

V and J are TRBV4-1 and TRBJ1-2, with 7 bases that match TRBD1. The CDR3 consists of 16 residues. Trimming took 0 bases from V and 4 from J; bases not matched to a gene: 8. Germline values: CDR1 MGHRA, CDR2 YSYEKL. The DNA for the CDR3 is TGCGCCAGCAGCCAAGATGAGGCAGGGGGGAGCTATGGCTACACCTTC. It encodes CASSQDEAGGSYGYTF.

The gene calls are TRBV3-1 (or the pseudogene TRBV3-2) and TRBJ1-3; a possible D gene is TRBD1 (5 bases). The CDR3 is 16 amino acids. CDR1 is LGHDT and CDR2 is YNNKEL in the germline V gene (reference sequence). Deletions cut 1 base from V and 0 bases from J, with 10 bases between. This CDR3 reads CASSQARTNSGNTIYF. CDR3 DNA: TGTGCCAGCAGCCAAGCCAGGACAAACTCTGGAAACACCATATATTTT.

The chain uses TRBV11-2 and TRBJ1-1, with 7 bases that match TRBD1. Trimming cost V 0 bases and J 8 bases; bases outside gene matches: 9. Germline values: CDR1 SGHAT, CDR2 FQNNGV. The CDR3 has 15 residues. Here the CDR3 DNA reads TGTGCCAGCAGCTTAGATTCAGGGGGTCCCAGCGAAGCTTTCTTT. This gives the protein CASSLDSGGPSEAFF.

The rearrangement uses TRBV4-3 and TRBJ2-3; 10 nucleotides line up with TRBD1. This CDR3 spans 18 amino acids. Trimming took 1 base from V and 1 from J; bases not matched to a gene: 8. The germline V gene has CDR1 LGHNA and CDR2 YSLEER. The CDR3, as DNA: TGCGCCAGCAGCCAAGGTGGGACAGGGGAATTTCGCACAGATACGCAGTATTTT. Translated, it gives CASSQGGTGEFRTDTQYF.

The CDR3 bases are TGTGCCAGCAGCGTAAACCGGGACAGCTACAATGAGCAGTTCTTC. It is translated as CASSVNRDSYNEQFF. The chain joins TRBV7-2 to TRBJ2-1, with TRBD1 matching over 7 bases. Germline V gives CDR1 SGHTA, CDR2 FQGNSA. V trimming: 5 bases; J trimming: 3 bases; junction bases outside the gene matches: 7. The CDR3 runs 15 residues. The full variable domain, with the rest looked up from reference TRBV7-2 and TRBJ2-1, is GAGVSQSPSNKVTEKGKDVELRCDPISGHTALYWYRQSLGQGLEFLIYFQGNSAPDKSGLPSDRFSAERTGGSVSTLTIQRTQQEDSAVYLCASSVNRDSYNEQFFGPGTRLTVL.

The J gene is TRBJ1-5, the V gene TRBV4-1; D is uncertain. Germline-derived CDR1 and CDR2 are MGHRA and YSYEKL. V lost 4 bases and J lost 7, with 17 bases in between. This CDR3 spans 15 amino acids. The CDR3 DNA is TGCGCCAGCAGCCGTTTTGGACTCCTGGGCCAGCCCCAGCATTTT. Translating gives CASSRFGLLGQPQHF.

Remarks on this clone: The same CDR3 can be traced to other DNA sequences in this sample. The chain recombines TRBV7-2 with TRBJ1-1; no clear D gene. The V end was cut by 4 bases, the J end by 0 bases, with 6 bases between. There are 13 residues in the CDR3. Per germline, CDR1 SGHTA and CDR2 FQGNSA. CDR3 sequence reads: CASSSRMNTEAFF. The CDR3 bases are TGTGCCAGCAGCTCCAGGATGAACACTGAAGCTTTCTTT. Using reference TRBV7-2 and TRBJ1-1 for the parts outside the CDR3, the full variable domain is GAGVSQSPSNKVTEKGKDVELRCDPISGHTALYWYRQSLGQGLEFLIYFQGNSAPDKSGLPSDRFSAERTGGSVSTLTIQRTQQEDSAVYLCASSSRMNTEAFFGQGTRLTVV.

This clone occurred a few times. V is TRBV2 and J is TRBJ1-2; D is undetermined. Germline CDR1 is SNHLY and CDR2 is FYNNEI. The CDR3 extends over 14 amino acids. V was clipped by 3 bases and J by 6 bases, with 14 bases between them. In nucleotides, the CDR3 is TGTGCCAGCAGTGACTCAGGAAGCTGGGATGGCTACACCTTC. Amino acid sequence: CASSDSGSWDGYTF.

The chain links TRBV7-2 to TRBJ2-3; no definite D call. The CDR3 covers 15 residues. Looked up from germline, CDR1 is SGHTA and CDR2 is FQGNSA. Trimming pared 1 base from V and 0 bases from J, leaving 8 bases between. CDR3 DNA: TGTGCCAGCAGCTTAGGCATAACTAGCACAGATACGCAGTATTTT. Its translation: CASSLGITSTDTQYF.

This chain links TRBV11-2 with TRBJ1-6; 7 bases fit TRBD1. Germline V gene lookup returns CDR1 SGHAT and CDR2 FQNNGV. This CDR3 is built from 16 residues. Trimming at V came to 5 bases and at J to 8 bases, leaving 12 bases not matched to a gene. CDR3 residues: CASSEWGQGDYSPLHF. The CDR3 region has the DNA TGTGCCAGCAGCGAGTGGGGTCAGGGGGATTATTCACCCCTCCACTTT.

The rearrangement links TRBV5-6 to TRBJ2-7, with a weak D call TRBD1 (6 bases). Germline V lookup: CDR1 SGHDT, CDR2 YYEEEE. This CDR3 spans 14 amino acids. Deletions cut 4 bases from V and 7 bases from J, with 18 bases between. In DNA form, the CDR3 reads TGTGCCAGCAGCCCAATCTCAGGGGTTCGGGAGCAGTACTTC. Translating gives CASSPISGVREQYF.

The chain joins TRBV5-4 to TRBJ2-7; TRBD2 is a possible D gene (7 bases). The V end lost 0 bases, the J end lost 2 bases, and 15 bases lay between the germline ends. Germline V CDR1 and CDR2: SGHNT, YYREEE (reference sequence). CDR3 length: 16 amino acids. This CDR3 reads CASSLAEGGPPYEQYF. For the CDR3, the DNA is TGTGCCAGCAGCTTGGCCGAGGGGGGGCCTCCCTACGAGCAGTACTTC.

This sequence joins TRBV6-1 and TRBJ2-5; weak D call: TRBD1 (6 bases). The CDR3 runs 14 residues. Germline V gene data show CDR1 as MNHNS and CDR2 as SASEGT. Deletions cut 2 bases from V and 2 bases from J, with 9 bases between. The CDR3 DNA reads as TGTGCCAGCAGTGAATTGGACAGACAAGAGACCCAGTACTTC. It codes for CASSELDRQETQYF.

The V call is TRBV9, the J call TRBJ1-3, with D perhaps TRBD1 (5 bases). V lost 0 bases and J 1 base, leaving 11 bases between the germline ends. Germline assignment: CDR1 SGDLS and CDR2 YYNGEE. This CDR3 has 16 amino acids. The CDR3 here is CASSVDGGFSGNTIYF. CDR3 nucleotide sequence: TGTGCCAGCAGCGTAGACGGGGGGTTTTCTGGAAACACCATATATTTT.

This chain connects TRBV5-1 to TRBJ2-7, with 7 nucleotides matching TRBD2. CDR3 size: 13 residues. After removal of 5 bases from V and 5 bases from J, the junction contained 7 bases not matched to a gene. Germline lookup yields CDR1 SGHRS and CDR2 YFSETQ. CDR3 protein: CASRAMSGDEQYF. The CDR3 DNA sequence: TGCGCCAGCAGGGCGATGAGCGGGGACGAGCAGTACTTC.

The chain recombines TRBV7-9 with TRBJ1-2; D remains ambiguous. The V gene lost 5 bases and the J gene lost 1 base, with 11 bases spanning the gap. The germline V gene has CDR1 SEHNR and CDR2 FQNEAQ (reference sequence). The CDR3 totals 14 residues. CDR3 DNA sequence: TGTGCCAGCAGCCCTCCACAGAGTAACTATGGCTACACCTTC. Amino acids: CASSPPQSNYGYTF.